The 27 T cell receptor beta chains in this list originate from one sample, sequenced in a study of cytomegalovirus exposure and HLA in healthy donors. PCR involved 60 Vbeta and 13 Jbeta primers. This table comes from immunoSEQ multiplex PCR, and its TCRdb copy is limited to in-frame clones, with some not included. The sample lists about 110,000 clones, around 77% occurring once. The sample was PBMCs. These receptors all stem from a young man in good health and CMV-seronegative.

The rearrangement uses TRBV6-5 and TRBJ2-7; D ambiguous. Germline CDR1 is MNHEY and CDR2 is SVGAGI. The V gene lost 7 bases and the J gene lost 7 bases, with 20 bases spanning the gap. This CDR3 is built from 14 residues. CDR3 residues: CASKVGDGSKEQYF. CDR3 sequence (DNA): TGTGCCAGCAAGGTAGGAGACGGTTCAAAGGAGCAGTACTTC.

The rearrangement joins TRBV5-1 to TRBJ1-1; D is unclear. CDR1 SGHRS and CDR2 YFSETQ come from the germline V gene. The CDR3 is 15 amino acids. Trimming stripped 0 bases from V and 4 bases from J, with 13 bases between. The CDR3 nucleotides are TGCGCCAGCAGCTTGGATTCCGGGATTGGCACTGAAGCTTTCTTT. It specifies CASSLDSGIGTEAFF.

This chain joins TRBV28 and TRBJ1-6; tentative D call: TRBD1 (6 bases). Germline assignment: CDR1 MDHEN and CDR2 SYDVKM. The germline V and J ends were trimmed by 1 base and 8 bases, with 15 bases remaining between them. The CDR3 is 16 residues long. The CDR3 DNA reads as TGTGCCAGCAGTTTATTTACAGGGTATCAGGATTCACCCCTCCACTTT. Translation gives CASSLFTGYQDSPLHF.

This clone has only a few counts. The V call is TRBV19, the J call TRBJ2-5; D perhaps matches TRBD2 (6 bases). Germline V gene sequence: CDR1 LNHDA, CDR2 SQIVND (reference sequence). The CDR3 loop spans 14 amino acids. V lost 10 bases, J lost 5 bases, and 20 bases lay in between. The CDR3 loop reads CATAPGGGKETQYF. The CDR3 coding sequence is TGTGCCACTGCACCCGGGGGTGGGAAGGAGACCCAGTACTTC.

The chain combines TRBV12-2 with TRBJ2-4; the table's D call of TRBD2 was not tested on the DNA. TRBV12-2 is tagged as a pseudogene. CDR3 length: 14 amino acids. The chain's CDR3 is CASRSPAAKNIQYF. The CDR3 region has the DNA TGTGCAAGTCGCTCACCTGCGGCAAAAAACATTCAGTACTTC.

The chain employs TRBV2 and TRBJ1-2; 12 nucleotides agree with TRBD1. The CDR3 spans 14 residues. V was pared by 6 bases and J by 4 bases, with 3 bases of the junction left unmatched. Germline-derived CDR1 and CDR2 are SNHLY and FYNNEI. CDR3 bases: TGTGCCAGCAGGGGACAGGGGGCGATCTATGGCTACACCTTC. Translating gives CASRGQGAIYGYTF.

This clone came up a few times. J is TRBJ1-2 and V is TRBV5-1; D gene unclear. Germline values: CDR1 SGHRS, CDR2 YFSETQ. The CDR3 has 13 residues. V was shortened by 4 bases and J by 1 base, with 8 bases between the two germline ends. For the CDR3, the DNA is TGCGCCAGCAGCCCCCGCAGTAACTATGGCTACACCTTC. Translation: CASSPRSNYGYTF.

This clone was picked up a small number of times. The junction and the germline gene differ at one end; a read error may be behind it. The rearrangement joins TRBV7-9 to TRBJ1-2; weak D call: TRBD1 (5 bases). The CDR3 has 13 residues. Germline CDR1 and CDR2: SEHNR and FQNEAQ (reference sequence). CDR3 coding DNA: TGTGCCAGCAGCTTAGCTCAGGGTTGGGGCTACCCCTTC. As protein: CASSLAQGWGYPF. Looking up the rest from reference TRBV7-9 and TRBJ1-2 gives the full variable domain: DTGVSQNPRHKITKRGQNVTFRCDPISEHNRLYWYRQTLGQGPEFLTYFQNEAQLEKSRLLSDRFSAERPKGSFSTLEIQRTEQGDSAMYLCASSLAQGWGYPFGSGTRLTVV.

J is TRBJ2-2 and V is TRBV7-9, with a weak D call TRBD1 (6 bases). This CDR3 spans 17 amino acids. Germline CDR1 SEHNR, CDR2 FQNEAQ (reference sequence). V lost 1 base and J 6 bases, leaving 18 bases between the germline ends. The chain's CDR3 is CASSLGTGILVAGELFF. CDR3 bases: TGTGCCAGCAGCTTAGGTACAGGGATTTTGGTCGCCGGGGAGCTGTTTTTT. The whole variable domain, filled in from reference TRBV7-9 and TRBJ2-2, reads DTGVSQNPRHKITKRGQNVTFRCDPISEHNRLYWYRQTLGQGPEFLTYFQNEAQLEKSRLLSDRFSAERPKGSFSTLEIQRTEQGDSAMYLCASSLGTGILVAGELFFGEGSRLTVL.

This chain connects TRBV7-3 to TRBJ2-1; D perhaps matches TRBD1 (7 bases). Trimming took off 8 bases at V and 2 bases at J, with 19 bases between the two ends. Germline assignment: CDR1 SGHTA and CDR2 FQGTGA. The length of the CDR3 is 16 residues. The CDR3 DNA reads TGTGCCAGCCACCAGGGGGGCAGGTCGGCCTACAATGAGCAGTTCTTC. Translation gives CASHQGGRSAYNEQFF.

Of note for this clone: Other DNA sequences in the same sample also yield this CDR3. This chain joins TRBV5-4 and TRBJ2-5; possible D gene TRBD2, 6 bases. The germline V gene has CDR1 SGHNT and CDR2 YYREEE (reference sequence). This CDR3 region has 11 residues. Trimming stripped 5 bases from V and 5 bases from J, with 7 bases between. CDR3 in amino acids: CASSREETQYF. The CDR3 DNA reads TGTGCCAGCAGTCGGGAGGAGACCCAGTACTTC.

This sequence joins TRBV23-1 and TRBJ1-5; tentative D call: TRBD1 (6 bases). TRBV23-1 counts as an open reading frame of uncertain function. CDR3 length: 17 amino acids. V lost 0 bases, J lost 0 bases, and 12 bases lay in between. DNA for the CDR3: TGCGCCAGCAGTCAATCGCAGGACAGCAATAGCAATCAGCCCCAGCATTTT. Translated, it gives CASSQSQDSNSNQPQHF.

The chain is built from TRBV19 and TRBJ1-1; TRBD1 might be the D (5 bases). Germline assignment: CDR1 LNHDA and CDR2 SQIVND (reference sequence). V lost 5 bases and J lost 4, with 17 bases in between. This CDR3 has 15 amino acids. The CDR3 DNA is TGTGCCAGTAGTCGGAACAGGATTCCCGGCACTGAAGCTTTCTTT. Residues: CASSRNRIPGTEAFF.

Only a few counts were recorded for this clone. The chain has TRBV25-1 and TRBJ2-7, with TRBD1 identical over 8 bases. Looked up from germline, CDR1 is MGHDK and CDR2 is SYGVNS. V trimming: 9 bases; J trimming: 3 bases; junction bases outside the gene matches: 1. This CDR3 spans 11 amino acids. CDR3 loop: CASTGGYEQYF. The CDR3 region has the DNA TGTGCCAGTACAGGGGGCTACGAGCAGTACTTC.

This sequence joins TRBV5-1 and TRBJ2-7; D may be TRBD1 (6 bases). CDR1 is SGHRS and CDR2 is YFSETQ in the germline V gene. The CDR3 extends over 13 amino acids. Between the trimmed V and J ends, which lost 4 bases and 7 bases, there was a span of 15 bases. The CDR3 protein is CASSPQGTGEQYF. CDR3 coding DNA: TGCGCCAGCAGCCCCCAGGGGACGGGGGAGCAGTACTTC.

This chain's CDR3 is CASSRGHPTGGNTIYF. As DNA, the CDR3 is TGTGCCAGTAGTAGGGGACACCCGACCGGTGGAAACACCATATATTTT. This chain uses TRBV19 with TRBJ1-3, with TRBD1 as a possible D gene (6 bases). Germline V lookup: CDR1 LNHDA, CDR2 SQIVND (reference sequence). CDR3 length equals 16 residues. The V gene lost 4 bases and the J gene lost 3 bases, with 16 bases spanning the gap.

The CDR3 DNA reads as TGTGCCAGCTCTGTCACAGCTGGGTACGAGCAGTACTTC. It encodes CASSVTAGYEQYF. The V call is TRBV18, the J call TRBJ2-7; D unresolved. Trimming left V 6 bases short and J 4 bases short, with 13 bases between. The length of the CDR3 is 13 residues. CDR1 is KGHSH, CDR2 LQKENI, per germline.

The chain links TRBV7-3 to TRBJ2-2, with TRBD1 identical over 8 bases. Trimming at V came to 6 bases and at J to 5 bases, leaving 5 bases not matched to a gene. CDR1 SGHTA and CDR2 FQGTGA come from the germline V gene. The CDR3 consists of 14 residues. The CDR3 bases are TGTGCCAGCAGACCGACAGGGGAAACCGGGGAGCTGTTTTTT. This codes for CASRPTGETGELFF.

The CDR3 DNA reads as TGCACCAGCAGCCACTACAGGGGGCAAATCCGCCGAATATGCAATCAGCCCCAGCATTTT. This sequence encodes CTSSHYRGQIRRICNQPQHF. V gene TRBV1 combines with J gene TRBJ1-5; the D call in the table, TRBD1, was not verified against the DNA. TRBV1 is listed as a pseudogene. This CDR3 has 20 amino acids.

The V and J genes are TRBV6-1 and TRBJ2-5; D perhaps matches TRBD1 (6 bases). CDR1 is MNHNS and CDR2 is SASEGT in the germline V gene. V lost 5 bases, J lost 5 bases, and 15 bases lay in between. The CDR3 runs to 14 residues. The DNA of the CDR3 is TGTGCCAGCAGTCTTACACAGGGTCGGGAGACCCAGTACTTC. As protein: CASSLTQGRETQYF.

The chain has TRBV7-2 and TRBJ2-4; 7 bases line up with TRBD2. Germline V CDR1 and CDR2: SGHTA, FQGNSA. V dropped 1 base and J dropped 1; count of bases not matched to a gene: 7. The CDR3 length is 17 residues. As DNA, the CDR3 is TGTGCCAGCAGCTTAGTGGGGGGGGAGGGGGCCAAAAACATTCAGTACTTC. Its translation is CASSLVGGEGAKNIQYF. The full variable domain, completed using reference TRBV7-2 and TRBJ2-4, is GAGVSQSPSNKVTEKGKDVELRCDPISGHTALYWYRQSLGQGLEFLIYFQGNSAPDKSGLPSDRFSAERTGGSVSTLTIQRTQQEDSAVYLCASSLVGGEGAKNIQYFGAGTRLSVL.

The chain is built from TRBV23-1 and TRBJ1-1; 9 nucleotides match TRBD1. TRBV23-1 is filed as an ORF, its function uncertain. V was pared by 3 bases and J by 1 base, with 9 bases of the junction left unmatched. This CDR3 has 17 residues. CDR3 nucleotides: TGCGCCAGCAGTCATTCAATGGACAGGGGAGAGAACACTGAAGCTTTCTTT. Its protein product is CASSHSMDRGENTEAFF.

The V call is TRBV29-1, the J call TRBJ2-2, with TRBD2 matching 7 bases. Germline V gives CDR1 SQVTM, CDR2 ANQGSEA. Trimming removed 1 base from V and 6 bases from J; junction bases left unmatched: 2. The CDR3 sequence is 13 residues long. This CDR3 is CSVEGAGAGELFF. DNA for the CDR3: TGCAGCGTTGAAGGGGCGGGGGCCGGGGAGCTGTTTTTT.

The CDR3 region is CASSRETTGFGGYTF. The DNA of the CDR3 is TGTGCCAGCAGCCGCGAAACGACAGGCTTTGGCGGCTACACCTTC. V gene TRBV14 combines with J gene TRBJ1-2; a possible D gene is TRBD1 (6 bases). V lost 4 bases, J lost 8 bases, and 20 bases lay in between. Germline CDR1 is SGHDN and CDR2 is FVKESK. CDR3 length: 15 residues.

This chain uses TRBV14 with TRBJ2-7; D is perhaps TRBD2 (7 bases). The germline V gene has CDR1 SGHDN and CDR2 FVKESK. V lost 6 bases and J 6 bases, leaving 21 bases between the germline ends. The CDR3 loop spans 15 amino acids. In nucleotides, the CDR3 is TGTGCCAGCAGGGCCTCTGGCGGGGGCTTGGGCGAGCAGTACTTC. As protein: CASRASGGGLGEQYF.

The V and J genes are TRBV28 and TRBJ1-5; possible D gene TRBD1, 5 bases. Per the germline V gene, CDR1 is MDHEN and CDR2 is SYDVKM. V was clipped by 6 bases and J by 3 bases, with 12 bases between them. The CDR3 length is 14 residues. The chain's CDR3 is CASRSGGVNQPQHF. The CDR3 coding sequence is TGTGCCAGCAGGTCGGGGGGGGTCAATCAGCCCCAGCATTTT.

The chain uses TRBV15 and TRBJ2-5; no definite D call. The CDR3 contains 15 residues. Trimming removed 0 bases from V and 2 bases from J, with 10 bases in between. Germline values: CDR1 LNHNV, CDR2 YYDKDF (reference sequence). CDR3 in DNA: TGTGCCACCAGCAGAGATCTGACAAATCAAGAGACCCAGTACTTC. This encodes CATSRDLTNQETQYF.